The 16 T cell receptor beta chains given below trace back to one sample, sequenced in a study of blood T cell repertoires in COVID-19. TCRdb keeps only in-frame clones here, not all; method: immunoSEQ multiplex PCR. In the table there are about 70,000 clones, roughly 84% of which are singletons. The sample was peripheral blood. These receptors all come from a woman aged 18-29 years with acute or convalescent COVID-19.

This rearrangement joins TRBV30 to TRBJ1-1, with D possibly TRBD1 on 6 matching bases. The V gene's germline CDR1 is GTSNPN and CDR2 SVGIG (reference sequence). The length of the CDR3 is 12 residues. With 1 base removed from V and 7 bases from J, the gap between germline ends came to 10 bases. Here the CDR3 reads CAWSDRDSEAFF. The CDR3 DNA is TGTGCCTGGAGTGACAGGGATAGTGAAGCTTTCTTT.

The V and J genes are TRBV13 and TRBJ1-1, with D perhaps TRBD1 (6 bases). CDR1 PRHDT and CDR2 FYEKMQ come from the germline V gene (reference sequence). The CDR3 is 19 residues long. The V gene lost 5 bases and the J gene lost 1 base, with 26 bases spanning the gap. This chain's CDR3 is CASSRDGWATGSWNTEAFF. DNA of the CDR3: TGTGCCAGCAGCCGCGACGGGTGGGCGACAGGCAGCTGGAACACTGAAGCTTTCTTT.

The CDR3 region has the DNA TGTGCCACCAGTGTGGGGGCGAGAAATGAGCAGTTCTTC. Translated: CATSVGARNEQFF. This chain links TRBV24-1 with TRBJ2-1, with D possibly matching TRBD1 (6 bases). V gave up 5 bases and J gave up 7 bases, with 11 bases separating them. The CDR3 length is 13 residues. Germline CDR1 KGHDR, CDR2 SFDVKD.

This clone has only a few counts. The same CDR3 can be traced to other DNA sequences in this sample. The J gene is TRBJ1-5, the V gene TRBV19; TRBD1 might be the D (5 bases). The V gene's germline CDR1 is LNHDA and CDR2 SQIVND (reference sequence). The V and J ends lost 3 bases and 2 bases respectively, with 11 bases between them. This CDR3 spans 15 amino acids. In DNA, the CDR3 is TGTGCCAGTAGTATCGGGCAGGGCGGCAATCAGCCCCAGCATTTT. Protein sequence: CASSIGQGGNQPQHF.

This sequence joins TRBV27 and TRBJ1-1; D might be TRBD1 (5 bases). This CDR3 region has 13 residues. Per germline, CDR1 MNHEY and CDR2 SMNVEV (reference sequence). Trimming stripped 6 bases from V and 4 bases from J, with 12 bases between. Written as DNA, the CDR3 is TGTGCCAGCAGGCTGGGGAGGGGCACTGAAGCTTTCTTT. Its protein is CASRLGRGTEAFF.

The rearrangement joins TRBV12-3 or TRBV12-4 to TRBJ2-7; D is ambiguous. This CDR3 has 13 amino acids. Trimming cost V 1 base and J 4 bases, with 8 bases left between them. Here the CDR3 reads CASSLDLRYEQYF. CDR3 nucleotide sequence: TGTGCCAGCAGTTTAGATCTCAGGTACGAGCAGTACTTC.

The CDR3 loop reads CASSQEGNYNEQFF. CDR3 nucleotide sequence: TGTGCCAGCAGCCAAGAGGGCAACTACAATGAGCAGTTCTTC. This chain joins TRBV4-2 and TRBJ2-1, with D hard to call. CDR1 is LGHNA and CDR2 is YNFKEQ in the germline V gene. CDR3 length equals 14 residues. Trimming took 0 bases from V and 3 from J, leaving 6 bases between them.

The chain has TRBV27 and TRBJ1-1, with D uncertain. Trimming shortened V by 8 bases and J by 1 base, and 14 bases separated the two germline ends. CDR3 length equals 14 residues. Germline lookup yields CDR1 MNHEY and CDR2 SMNVEV (reference sequence). CDR3 in amino acids: CASLALRGNTEAFF. In DNA, the CDR3 is TGTGCCAGCCTCGCCCTCCGGGGGAACACTGAAGCTTTCTTT.

The chain couples TRBV28 to TRBJ1-5, with D possibly matching TRBD1 (5 bases). The length of the CDR3 is 15 residues. Germline assignment: CDR1 MDHEN and CDR2 SYDVKM. Trimming cost V 2 bases and J 3 bases, with 11 bases left between them. Here the CDR3 DNA reads TGTGCCAGCAGTTTAGACAGCACCTTCAATCAGCCCCAGCATTTT. It encodes CASSLDSTFNQPQHF.

V is TRBV7-9 and J is TRBJ1-6, with D possibly matching TRBD1 (5 bases). This CDR3 spans 15 amino acids. Germline values: CDR1 SEHNR, CDR2 FQNEAQ (reference sequence). V shed 6 bases and J shed 9 bases, with 18 bases lying between them. The CDR3 loop reads CASSTGAAGSSPLHF. In DNA form, the CDR3 reads TGTGCCAGCAGTACTGGGGCGGCGGGGAGTTCACCCCTCCACTTT.

The chain couples TRBV7-9 to TRBJ2-1, with 11 bases fitting TRBD2. The CDR3 runs to 16 residues. V trimming: 7 bases; J trimming: 4 bases; junction bases outside the gene matches: 9. Germline CDR1 SEHNR, CDR2 FQNEAQ (reference sequence). CDR3 bases: TGTGCCAGCACCCCCCGGGGACTAGCGGAATACAATGAGCAGTTCTTC. Protein sequence: CASTPRGLAEYNEQFF. The whole variable domain, remainder taken from reference TRBV7-9 and TRBJ2-1, is DTGVSQNPRHKITKRGQNVTFRCDPISEHNRLYWYRQTLGQGPEFLTYFQNEAQLEKSRLLSDRFSAERPKGSFSTLEIQRTEQGDSAMYLCASTPRGLAEYNEQFFGPGTRLTVL.

J is TRBJ1-2 and V is TRBV9, with 7 bases lining up with TRBD1. V shed 3 bases, J shed 5 bases, and the junction held 10 bases outside the gene matches. The CDR3 loop spans 15 amino acids. The V gene's germline CDR1 is SGDLS and CDR2 YYNGEE. The CDR3 DNA reads as TGTGCCAGCAGCGGTCCGGGACAGCCACCTTATGGCTACACCTTC. It is translated as CASSGPGQPPYGYTF.

The chain is built from TRBV5-5 and TRBJ1-2; D is undetermined. Germline CDR1 is SGHKS and CDR2 is YYEKEE (reference sequence). Trimming pared 2 bases from V and 0 bases from J, leaving 5 bases between. The CDR3 is made up of 13 amino acids. The CDR3 reads CASSFLANYGYTF. The CDR3 nucleotides read TGTGCCAGCAGCTTTTTAGCTAACTATGGCTACACCTTC.

The chain has TRBV27 and TRBJ1-1; 10 bases line up with TRBD1. The CDR3 has 14 residues. V dropped 6 bases and J dropped 4; count of bases not matched to a gene: 5. Germline lookup yields CDR1 MNHEY and CDR2 SMNVEV (reference sequence). CDR3 DNA: TGTGCCAGCAGATCCGGGACAGGGGTCACTGAAGCTTTCTTT. Its translation is CASRSGTGVTEAFF.

This chain links TRBV2 with TRBJ2-7, with 11 bases that match TRBD2. With V trimmed by 4 bases and J by 6 bases, 5 bases remained unmatched. Germline V lookup: CDR1 SNHLY, CDR2 FYNNEI. This CDR3 is 14 amino acids long. This CDR3 reads CASSGLAGGLEQYF. CDR3 DNA: TGTGCCAGCAGTGGGCTAGCGGGGGGTCTCGAGCAGTACTTC.

J is TRBJ2-3 and V is TRBV2; 8 bases fit TRBD1. The CDR3 has 16 amino acids. Germline trimming cut 7 bases from V and 2 bases from J; bases unmatched to any gene: 11. Germline V gene lookup returns CDR1 SNHLY and CDR2 FYNNEI. CDR3 amino acids: CASTLGQVAYTDTQYF. The CDR3 DNA sequence: TGTGCCAGCACCCTGGGACAGGTCGCCTACACAGATACGCAGTATTTT.